This TCR beta chain stems from a study of OX40 agonist ivuxolimab in advanced cancers. Study observations and caveats: The study found that CD8+ T cells averaged more expanded clones than CD4+. In the 0.1 to 3.0 mg/kg range, CD4+ and CD8+ blood T cells had expanded clonally by week 6. Low clonal expansion, among the lowest seen, marked partial responders at 0.1-3.0 mg/kg.

Germline lookup yields CDR1 GTSNPN and CDR2 SVGIG (reference sequence). The CDR3 covers 14 residues. V was shortened by 5 bases and J by 0 bases, with 11 bases between the two germline ends. On this clone itself: No antigen is known for it.

The repertoire was sequenced with immunoSEQ multiplex PCR; TCRdb's copy has only in-frame clones and lacks some. The repertoire holds some 62,000 clones, with approximately 84% as singletons. The specimen comprised CD4+ or CD8+ T cells sorted from blood, sampled in a trial of the OX40 agonist ivuxolimab. The receptor's source is an adult with an advanced solid tumor such as melanoma, head and neck, liver or kidney cancer. The chain is built from TRBV30 and TRBJ1-5; D is ambiguous. The CDR3 nucleotides are TGTGCCTGGGGTCTTGGGGATAGCAATCAGCCCCAGCATTTT. This encodes CAWGLGDSNQPQHF.